The rows below give T cell receptor beta chains drawn from one sample of a study of response to subunit inactivated influenza vaccine. TCRdb itself ran the RT-PCR reads through MiXCR, one entry per CDR3 protein. This table holds roughly 540,000 distinct CDR3 sequences, under 30% found once. The sample also formed part of further work on T cells expressing NK-cell markers.

Specimen: CD4+ T cells sorted from PBMCs, collected 12 days after vaccination. All receptors come from a man aged 50 or older who received an inactivated influenza vaccine. CDR3s leave out the opening cysteine and the closing phenylalanine or tryptophan. Each record gives: V gene, J gene, CDR3 protein.

V: TRBV6-2/TRBV6-3
J: TRBJ2-7
CDR3: ASSSFLAGYEQY

V: TRBV28
J: TRBJ2-7
CDR3: ASSPGRKYEQY

V: TRBV29-1
J: TRBJ2-1
CDR3: SDGQGANEQF

V: TRBV7-9
J: TRBJ2-1
CDR3: ASSQDGLAVNEQF

V: TRBV20-1
J: TRBJ1-2
CDR3: SAAFHRAGGYT

V: TRBV14
J: TRBJ2-1
CDR3: ASSPREPGLYEQF

V: TRBV29-1
J: TRBJ1-1
CDR3: SVGQGRNTEAF

V: TRBV20-1
J: TRBJ2-5
CDR3: SARVTGLETQY

V: TRBV5-1
J: TRBJ1-1
CDR3: ASSLYVRQGKGDTEAF

V: TRBV12-3/TRBV12-4
J: TRBJ2-1
CDR3: ASRQTGGDYNEQF

V: TRBV28
J: TRBJ2-7
CDR3: ASSLAAPYYEQY

V: TRBV14
J: TRBJ2-7
CDR3: ASSQDIGIYEQY

V: TRBV29-1
J: TRBJ2-7
CDR3: SVNSAYEQY

V: TRBV15
J: TRBJ2-2
CDR3: ATSRDRGTGTGELF

V: TRBV4-2
J: TRBJ1-3
CDR3: ASSQAQPTGNTIY

V: TRBV6-5
J: TRBJ2-5
CDR3: ASSYPGLQETQY

V: TRBV28
J: TRBJ2-7
CDR3: ASSLRLEQY

V: TRBV5-1
J: TRBJ1-4
CDR3: ASSLSVPNEKLF

V: TRBV19
J: TRBJ2-2
CDR3: ASMDIVAGELF

V: TRBV10-3
J: TRBJ1-5
CDR3: AITPRQRVSGNQPQH

V: TRBV15
J: TRBJ2-3
CDR3: ATSRDWTDTQY

V: TRBV20-1
J: TRBJ2-5
CDR3: SAQRIQETQY